A single sample is the source of the 21 T cell receptor beta chains below, sequenced in a study of T cells in Graves' hyperthyroidism and ophthalmopathy (dated by TCRdb to the late 2010s). The receptor library was made with multiplex PCR. These reads were obtained on an Illumina HiSeq 2000. The TCR beta CDR3 regions were amplified from the RNA transcripts. For the first round of RT-PCR on the TCR CDR3, the HTBI primer set was used together with the Qiagen OneStep RT-PCR kit. TCRdb took the public reads, trimmed them with fastp at Q25, ran MiXCR for clone calling and kept in-frame beta chains. Each CDR3 protein appears once, grouped with its most common genes and DNA. This sample lists about 400,000 distinct CDR3 sequences; around 14% were detected once. Together, the top ten hold roughly a quarter of the sample. Source material: blood. All receptors come from a woman aged 18-35 years with Graves' hyperthyroidism that later progressed to Graves' ophthalmopathy.

This clonotype has a count of ten or more. The V gene is TRBV7-8, the J gene TRBJ2-7, with TRBD2 matching 14 bases. V lost 5 bases, J lost 4 bases, and 7 bases stayed unmatched. This CDR3 has 16 residues. Per germline, CDR1 SGHVS and CDR2 FQNEAQ. In DNA form, the CDR3 reads TGTGCCAGCAGCCCTCGACTAGCGGGAGGGTTGTACGAGCAGTACTTC. Translation gives CASSPRLAGGLYEQYF.

For this clonotype: One end of the junction is discordant with germline, which a read error may explain. This sequence joins TRBV14 and TRBJ2-1; 12 nucleotides align to TRBD2. The CDR3 sequence is 17 residues long. In germline, CDR1 is SGHDN, CDR2 FVKESK. Here the CDR3 reads CASSLLTSGSNWDEQLF. In DNA form, the CDR3 reads TGTGCCAGCAGCCTTCTGACTAGCGGGAGTAACTGGGATGAGCAGCTCTTC.

This clonotype was seen a few times. J is TRBJ2-7 and V is TRBV30; D ambiguous. The CDR3 is 13 amino acids. Germline V gives CDR1 GTSNPN, CDR2 SVGIG (reference sequence). Trimming removed 2 bases from V and 3 bases from J, with 11 bases in between. The CDR3 sequence: CAWSFQSRYEQYF. CDR3 in DNA: TGTGCCTGGAGTTTCCAGTCCCGCTACGAGCAGTACTTC.

This clonotype was seen at least ten times. The chain is built from TRBV11-2 and TRBJ2-3; no definite D call. The germline gives CDR1 SGHAT, CDR2 FQNNGV. This CDR3 has 15 amino acids. The V and J ends lost 5 bases and 1 base respectively, with 13 bases between them. The CDR3 sequence is CASSRTDTRTDTQYF. The CDR3 region has the DNA TGTGCCAGCAGCCGGACGGATACACGCACAGATACGCAGTATTTT.

The table lists this clonotype with many counts. The rearrangement joins TRBV20-1 to TRBJ1-6; D might be TRBD1 (5 bases). The CDR3 loop spans 15 amino acids. The V end was cut by 3 bases, the J end by 5 bases, with 14 bases between. CDR1 and CDR2 from the germline V gene are DFQATT and SNEGSKA (reference sequence). The CDR3 DNA reads TGCAGTGCTAGTACCGGGACGCAGAATAATTCACCCCTCCACTTT. This translates into CSASTGTQNNSPLHF.

This clonotype was recorded many times. The chain combines TRBV29-1 with TRBJ2-1; 9 bases fit TRBD2. This CDR3 has 15 amino acids. The germline V gene encodes CDR1 SQVTM and CDR2 ANQGSEA. Trimming took 6 bases from V and 8 from J; bases not matched to a gene: 14. The CDR3 region is CSVPRAGGTPYEQFF. The CDR3 nucleotides read TGCAGCGTCCCGAGGGCGGGAGGGACCCCCTATGAGCAGTTCTTC.

This clonotype was seen ten or more times. This sequence joins TRBV10-3 and TRBJ2-7, with TRBD2 matching over 11 bases. The CDR3 has 13 amino acids. V lost 10 bases, J lost 4 bases, and 6 bases stayed unmatched. Germline V gene lookup returns CDR1 ENHRY and CDR2 SYGVKD. DNA for the CDR3: TGTGCCACCCGACTAGCGGGAAGTTACGAGCAGTACTTC. The encoded protein is CATRLAGSYEQYF.

This clonotype was seen repeatedly, ten times or more. This chain links TRBV28 with TRBJ2-7, with 9 bases lining up with TRBD1. Unmatched junction bases numbered 12, after V lost 8 bases and J lost 4 bases. Per germline, CDR1 MDHEN and CDR2 SYDVKM. This CDR3 contains 15 residues. The CDR3 nucleotides read TGTGCCAGCCGAGAGCAGGGACAGGGCAATTACGAGCAGTACTTC. Residues: CASREQGQGNYEQYF. The entire variable domain, with the rest obtained from reference TRBV28 and TRBJ2-7, is as follows: DVKVTQSSRYLVKRTGEKVFLECVQDMDHENMFWYRQDPGLGLRLIYFSYDVKMKEKGDIPEGYSVSREKKERFSLILESASTNQTSMYLCASREQGQGNYEQYFGPGTRLTVT.

This clonotype was detected ten times or more. This chain uses TRBV6-5 with TRBJ2-7, with D perhaps assigned TRBD1 or TRBD2 (5 bases each). V lost 0 bases and J 4 bases, leaving 19 bases between the germline ends. CDR3 length: 17 residues. Looked up from germline, CDR1 is MNHEY and CDR2 is SVGAGI. CDR3 nucleotides: TGTGCCAGCAGTTACTCGAAAGTTAAGGGGCGGACTTACGAGCAGTACTTC. This sequence encodes CASSYSKVKGRTYEQYF.

This clonotype was detected many times. V gene TRBV24-1 combines with J gene TRBJ1-5; D gene uncertain. The CDR3 sequence is 16 residues long. Germline V gene lookup returns CDR1 KGHDR and CDR2 SFDVKD. V dropped 4 bases and J dropped 0 bases, with 12 bases sitting between them. CDR3 nucleotide sequence: TGTGCCACCAGTGAGGGCAGGAGAACTAGCAATCAGCCCCAGCATTTT. Its translation is CATSEGRRTSNQPQHF.

This clonotype showed up many times. The chain carries TRBV4-2 and TRBJ2-7; 9 positions agree with TRBD2. J gave up 3 bases and V 0 bases, and 6 bases lay outside the gene matches. From germline, CDR1 is LGHNA and CDR2 YNFKEQ. The CDR3 is 16 residues long. The CDR3 sequence is CASSQEPSGTIYEQYF. CDR3 coding DNA: TGTGCCAGCAGCCAAGAACCTAGCGGGACGATCTACGAGCAGTACTTC.

This clonotype was recorded many times. The chain couples TRBV28 to TRBJ1-2, with 8 nucleotides matching TRBD1. V was pared by 4 bases and J by 0 bases, with 10 bases of the junction left unmatched. CDR3 length equals 17 residues. Germline CDR1 MDHEN, CDR2 SYDVKM. CDR3 amino acids: CASSSFGTGLPNYGYTF. The CDR3 nucleotides are TGTGCCAGCAGTTCATTTGGGACAGGACTACCTAACTATGGCTACACCTTC.

This clonotype was found many times. Here the CDR3 DNA reads TGTGCCAGCAGCGAAATGTACAATGAGCAGTTCTTC. Translation gives CASSEMYNEQFF. The V call is TRBV7-9, the J call TRBJ2-1, with D uncertain. From germline, CDR1 is SEHNR and CDR2 FQNEAQ (reference sequence). Trimming took off 5 bases at V and 4 bases at J, with 6 bases between the two ends. CDR3 length: 12 amino acids.

Only a few counts were recorded for this clonotype. V gene TRBV6-2 or TRBV6-3 combines with J gene TRBJ1-4, with 7 bases matching TRBD1. Germline V gene lookup returns CDR1 MNHEY and CDR2 SVGEGT. The CDR3 loop spans 16 amino acids. The V and J ends lost 6 bases and 3 bases, in that order; junction bases with no gene match: 10. The CDR3 loop is CASSPLPTGSNEKLFF. CDR3 sequence (DNA): TGTGCCAGCAGCCCGCTCCCGACAGGGTCTAATGAAAAACTGTTTTTT.

The sample holds a few counts of this clonotype. The gene calls are TRBV4-2 and TRBJ2-2; D uncertain. The CDR3 consists of 14 residues. V lost 1 base to trimming and J lost 8 bases, with 11 bases between them. Germline V lookup: CDR1 LGHNA, CDR2 YNFKEQ. In DNA, the CDR3 is TGTGCCAGCAGCCAAGTCAACTACGCAGGGGAGCTGTTTTTT. It yields the protein CASSQVNYAGELFF.

This clonotype showed up many times. This chain joins TRBV28 and TRBJ2-3, with D tentatively TRBD2 (6 bases). The V end was cut by 7 bases, the J end by 2 bases, with 16 bases between. Per germline, CDR1 MDHEN and CDR2 SYDVKM. The CDR3 is 15 amino acids. CDR3 sequence reads: CASIPRDSPTDTQYF. The CDR3, as DNA: TGTGCCAGCATCCCCCGGGACTCCCCCACAGATACGCAGTATTTT.

Regarding this clonotype: A much more abundant neighbour one base away suggests this may be a read error. This chain links TRBV28 with TRBJ1-5; a possible D gene is TRBD1 (5 bases). CDR1 and CDR2 (germline): MDHEN, SYDVKM. Deletions cut 5 bases from V and 1 base from J, with 21 bases between. The CDR3 runs 18 residues. CDR3 amino acids: CASSPPWYTRASNQPQHF. CDR3 DNA: TGTGCCAGCAGTCCACCGTGGTACACCAGGGCAAGCAATCAGCCCCAGCATTTT.

This clonotype showed up just a few times. The chain is built from TRBV28 and TRBJ1-4; D gene unclear. Germline lookup yields CDR1 MDHEN and CDR2 SYDVKM. The CDR3 is made up of 16 amino acids. Trimming cost V 5 bases and J 0 bases, with 13 bases left between them. This chain's CDR3 is CASSPRGHPTNEKLFF. CDR3 sequence (DNA): TGTGCCAGCAGTCCCCGAGGGCACCCAACTAATGAAAAACTGTTTTTT.

In this sample, this clonotype turned up many times. V is TRBV3-1 and J is TRBJ2-5; TRBD2 is a possible D gene (5 bases). V shed 2 bases and J shed 5 bases, with 15 bases lying between them. Germline CDR1 is LGHDT and CDR2 is YNNKEL (reference sequence). The CDR3 spans 15 residues. CDR3 residues: CASSQSGKAPETQYF. DNA of the CDR3: TGTGCCAGCAGCCAATCGGGGAAAGCTCCGGAGACCCAGTACTTC.

Many counts were recorded for this clonotype. Here the CDR3 reads CASTLMFKGTSFNEQFF. DNA for the CDR3: TGTGCCAGCACTCTAATGTTTAAGGGGACTAGCTTCAATGAGCAGTTCTTC. This chain links TRBV27 with TRBJ2-1, with 9 positions matching TRBD2. The CDR3 consists of 17 residues. Trimming at V came to 7 bases and at J to 6 bases, leaving 16 bases not matched to a gene. From germline, CDR1 is MNHEY and CDR2 SMNVEV (reference sequence).

The chain carries TRBV29-1 and TRBJ2-2, with a weak D call TRBD2 (6 bases). V dropped 7 bases and J dropped 8 bases, with 20 bases sitting between them. The CDR3 covers 14 residues. Germline V gives CDR1 SQVTM, CDR2 ANQGSEA. The CDR3 sequence is CSAGGTGEVGELFF. The CDR3, as DNA: TGCAGCGCCGGAGGAACGGGAGAAGTTGGGGAGCTGTTTTTT.